The following is a T cell receptor beta chain sequence with its context. The data are from a study of blood T cell repertoires in COVID-19. Original processing methods: Amplifying reference gene primers gave estimates of nucleated cell counts. The table came from immunoSEQ multiplex PCR; TCRdb's copy has only in-frame clones and leaves some out. V, J and clone size were drawn from that table, and D and trimming were deduced from the DNA. The sample consists of over 150,000 clones, roughly nine tenths of them appearing once. Between the trimmed V and J ends, which lost 2 bases and 2 bases, there was a span of 16 bases. The V gene's germline CDR1 is ENHRY and CDR2 SYGVKD. CDR3 length: 17 residues. Study members were between about 18 and 95 years old and lived in 20 to 30 US regions. Recovered Cohort 3 donors showed two negative PCRs, clearance, or symptom resolution.

Sample: PBMCs or T cells enriched from blood (not recorded which). This chain connects TRBV10-3 to TRBJ2-1, with TRBD2 as a possible D gene (5 bases). This TCR was recovered from a woman under 40 who had recovered from COVID-19. CDR3: CAISELPTSGAYNEQFF. DNA of the CDR3: TGTGCCATCAGTGAGCTTCCGACATCCGGGGCCTACAATGAGCAGTTCTTC.